This is a list of T cell receptor beta chains from one sample in a study of CD8+ T cells in alopecia areata. Here immunoSEQ multiplex PCR was the method, and the copy in TCRdb shows in-frame clones only, minus some. Among some 110,000 clones listed, roughly three fifths were seen once. The sample in question was CD8+ T cells sorted from blood, obtained at week 24, from a patient treated with tofacitinib. The receptors were gathered from a human donor with alopecia areata. Both conserved end residues are part of each CDR3. A D gene is named only where the DNA matches it firmly. Not every row has a clone size; where given, it reads once, few, many or a size class.

TRBJ2-7 . TRBV5-6 . TGTGCCAGCAGCTTCGGGGACATCGAGCAGTACTTC CASSFGDIEQYF
TRBJ1-4 . TRBV27 TRBD1 TGTGCCAGCAGTTTAAGACAGGGGGCGATGCTTAATGAAAAACTGTTTTTT CASSLRQGAMLNEKLFF
TRBJ2-1 . TRBV4-1 TRBD2 TGCGCCAGCAGCCTTATTATTGCCCCTAGCGGGGGGGCGGCTGAGCAGTTCTTC CASSLIIAPSGGAAEQFF
TRBJ2-6 few TRBV29-1 . TGCAGCGCCCACGACCCTGGTGGGGCCAACGTCCTGACTTTC CSAHDPGGANVLTF
TRBJ2-1 . TRBV27 . TGTGCCAGCAGTCCCTCTAGTCTTGAGCAGTTCTTC CASSPSSLEQFF
TRBJ2-7 . TRBV19 TRBD1 TGTGCCACCACGGACAGGGAGTCCTACGAGCAGTACTTC CATTDRESYEQYF
TRBJ2-1 few TRBV9 TRBD2 TGTGCCAGCAGCGTAGAGACTAGCGGGGGGGAATCCTACAATGAGCAGTTCTTC CASSVETSGGESYNEQFF
TRBJ2-5 . TRBV7-9 . TGTGCCAGCGGTAGCAGTCAAGAGACCCAGTACTTC CASGSSQETQYF
TRBJ2-1 once TRBV9 . TGTGCCAGCAGCTTCCCCCTCAGCAATGAGCAGTTCTTC CASSFPLSNEQFF
TRBJ2-7 . TRBV30 TRBD2 TGTGCCTGGAGTCCCGGGACTAGTAGGGAGCAGTACTTC CAWSPGTSREQYF
TRBJ2-4 . TRBV15 . TGTGCCACCAGCAGAGTTAGTTTCGGGGCCAAAAACATTCAGTACTTC CATSRVSFGAKNIQYF
TRBJ2-7 . TRBV30 . TGTGCCTGCCCGCGGGACACTGACTACGAGCAGTACTTC CACPRDTDYEQYF
TRBJ1-2 few TRBV7-8 TRBD1 TGTGCCAGCAGCCCCGCGGGACAGGGGCCGAGGAACTATGGCTACACCTTC CASSPAGQGPRNYGYTF
TRBJ1-1 few TRBV4-1 . TGCGCCAGCAGCGGCATCAGGGGGAACACTGAAGCTTTCTTT CASSGIRGNTEAFF
TRBJ2-1 . TRBV30 TRBD1 TGTGCCTGGAGGGACAGGGTCTCCTACAATGAGCAGTTCTTC CAWRDRVSYNEQFF
TRBJ1-2 few TRBV4-3 . TGCGCCAGCAGCGGCGCAGGGATTACTAACTATGGCTACACCTTC CASSGAGITNYGYTF
TRBJ1-1 . TRBV6-5 TRBD1 TGTGCCAGCAGTTTAACAGGGGTTGAAGCTTTCTTT CASSLTGVEAFF
TRBJ2-3 . TRBV5-4 . TGTGCCAGCAGCTTGGGACGGGGTAGCGTGGGGGGCACAGATACGCAGTATTTT CASSLGRGSVGGTDTQYF
TRBJ1-2 . TRBV5-4 . TGTGCCAGCAGCTTGGATCCGGACGGGGACTATGGCTACACCTTC CASSLDPDGDYGYTF
TRBJ2-1 few TRBV11-2 . TGTGCCAGCAGCTTAGTAATCTCTCGGGTCCCATACAATGAGCAGTTCTTC CASSLVISRVPYNEQFF
TRBJ2-7 . TRBV13 TRBD1 TGTGCCAGCAGCGGGGACAGATCCGCCTACGAGCAGTACTTC CASSGDRSAYEQYF
TRBJ1-2 . TRBV18 . TGTGCCAGCTCAGGGGGGACGGAATCTCACACCTTC CASSGGTESHTF
TRBJ2-1 . TRBV25-1 . TGTGCCAGCAGTGAATTGGTTGAGCAGTTCTTC CASSELVEQFF
TRBJ2-5 few TRBV27 TRBD2 TGTGCCAGCAGTTCTCTAGCGGGGGGGCAAGAGACCCAGTACTTC CASSSLAGGQETQYF
TRBJ2-7 once TRBV29-1 . TGCAGCGCGGGGGACGCCTACGAGCAGTACTTC CSAGDAYEQYF
TRBJ1-5 . TRBV2 . TGTGCCAGCAGTGATGGGGGTCAGCCCCAGCATTTT CASSDGGQPQHF
TRBJ2-7 . TRBV5-6 . TGTGCCAGCAGTCCCCCCAGGGGTGTGGCGATTTACGAGCAGTACTTC CASSPPRGVAIYEQYF
TRBJ2-3 few TRBV7-8 TRBD2 TGTGCCAGCAGCTTAGATATTAAATCCCTCCGGGGGGGCAGCACAGATACGCAGTATTTT CASSLDIKSLRGGSTDTQYF
TRBJ1-5 . TRBV7-8 TRBD1 TGTGCCAGCAGCATACAACCGGGACAGGGGGCCGAGGGATATCAGCCCCAGCATTTT CASSIQPGQGAEGYQPQHF
TRBJ2-7 . TRBV27 . TGTGCCAGCAGTCCCGCACAGGGGACTCTCACCTACGAGCAGTACTTC CASSPAQGTLTYEQYF
TRBJ1-5 . TRBV27 TRBD1 TGTGCCAGCAGTCACGGACAGGCTCCCAATCAGCCCCAGCATTTT CASSHGQAPNQPQHF
TRBJ2-3 . TRBV25-1 . TGTGCCAGCAGTCATGTAGGAGATACGCAGTATTTT CASSHVGDTQYF
TRBJ2-1 few TRBV30 TRBD1 TGTGCCGGGGACCCGCACGACAGGGAGTACAATGAGCAGTTCTTC CAGDPHDREYNEQFF
TRBJ2-3 few TRBV6-5 . TGTGCCAGCAGTTACTCGGTCTCTCAGGATACGCAGTATTTT CASSYSVSQDTQYF
TRBJ1-6 . TRBV4-1 . TGCGCCAGCAGCCCGCCCAGGGGATGGGCCCTCCACTTT CASSPPRGWALHF
TRBJ2-5 . TRBV30 TRBD1 TGTGCCTGGAGCGAGGGACAGGGAGTACCCGAGACCCAGTACTTC CAWSEGQGVPETQYF
TRBJ1-1 . TRBV7-9 TRBD1 TGTGCCAGCAGCTCCGTCGGGACAGGGAGGACTGAAGCTTTCTTT CASSSVGTGRTEAFF
TRBJ1-5 . TRBV5-6 TRBD1 TGTGCCAGCAGCTTGGGGGGACAGGGGTCCTATCAGCGCCAGCATTTT CASSLGGQGSYQRQHF